This entry describes one T cell receptor (beta chain). This entry comes from a study of blood T cell repertoires in COVID-19. About the study: Acute and convalescent COVID-19 samples came from the United States, Italy and Spain. PBMCs, B-cell-depleted T cells, or T cells provided the cDNA or gDNA that made up the material.

Original processing notes: The authors estimated nucleated cell counts from reference gene primer amplification. The data were produced by immunoSEQ multiplex PCR, yet TCRdb's version contains in-frame clones alone and is incomplete. V and J calls and clone size are copied from that table; D and trimming were computed from the DNA. The top ten hold 13% of the sample, which has 60,000 to 75,000 clones, around nine tenths seen once. The CDR3 contains 14 residues. Germline V gene lookup returns CDR1 DFQATT and CDR2 SNEGSKA (reference sequence). Trimming shortened V by 3 bases and J by 1 base, and 12 bases separated the two germline ends.

Sequencing was performed on peripheral blood. This sequence originates from a woman aged 55-70 years with acute or convalescent COVID-19. The chain couples TRBV20-1 to TRBJ2-5, with D unresolved. The CDR3 region has the DNA TGCAGTGCTAGTTGGGCAGGAATCCAAGAGACCCAGTACTTC. As protein: CSASWAGIQETQYF.